This TCR beta chain was captured in a study of T-cell memory formation after mild COVID-19. MiXCR was run by TCRdb on the 5' RACE reads, yielding one entry per CDR3 protein. The sample includes fewer than 350,000 distinct CDR3 sequences, approximately 14% of them seen just once. Germline V gene lookup returns CDR1 SGHTA and CDR2 FQGNSA. V lost 3 bases and J 5 bases, leaving 10 bases between the germline ends. CDR3 length: 13 residues. The receptor comes from a man between 18 and 35 years old who had mild COVID-19 (a few samples of this study predate the infection). Cell type and time point are not known. The rearrangement uses TRBV7-2 and TRBJ1-1, with D possibly matching TRBD1 (5 bases). Specimen: PBMCs or a T cell subset sorted from them (not recorded which). CDR3 region: CASSFGAPTEAFF. CDR3 DNA: TGTGCCAGCAGCTTCGGGGCCCCTACTGAAGCTTTCTTT.